The present T cell receptor beta chain was sequenced within a study of T cell responses to AZD1222 COVID-19 vaccine. The study's findings and limits: There were repertoire samples only from the period after the peak T cell response.

On this clone itself: Its antigen is unknown.

The CDR3 has 15 residues. Germline V CDR1 and CDR2: SGHDT, YYEEEE. Trimming removed 6 bases from V and 4 bases from J; junction bases left unmatched: 12. Repertoires were generated with immunoSEQ multiplex PCR, while TCRdb's copy carries only in-frame clones and drops some. The data show roughly 26,000 clones, roughly 85% seen once. The chain joins TRBV5-6 to TRBJ1-2, with 7 bases aligning to TRBD1. Sequencing was performed on peripheral blood, taken 28 days after the second AZD1222 dose. This clonotype originated in an adult who received the AZD1222 COVID-19 vaccine. DNA for the CDR3: TGTGCCAGCATCCTCGACAGGGCAGGGGCCTATGGCTACACCTTC. Residues: CASILDRAGAYGYTF.